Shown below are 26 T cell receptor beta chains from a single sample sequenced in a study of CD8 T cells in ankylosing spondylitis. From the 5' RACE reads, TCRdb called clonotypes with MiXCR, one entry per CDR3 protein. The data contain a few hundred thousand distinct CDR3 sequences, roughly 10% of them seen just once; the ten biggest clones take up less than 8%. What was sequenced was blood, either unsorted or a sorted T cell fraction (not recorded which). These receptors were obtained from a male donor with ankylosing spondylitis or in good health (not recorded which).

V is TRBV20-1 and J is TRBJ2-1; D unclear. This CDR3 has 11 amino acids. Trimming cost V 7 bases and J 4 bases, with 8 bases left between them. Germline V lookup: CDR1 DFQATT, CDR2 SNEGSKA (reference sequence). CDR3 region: CSGEIYNEQFF. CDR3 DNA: TGCAGTGGGGAAATATACAATGAGCAGTTCTTC.

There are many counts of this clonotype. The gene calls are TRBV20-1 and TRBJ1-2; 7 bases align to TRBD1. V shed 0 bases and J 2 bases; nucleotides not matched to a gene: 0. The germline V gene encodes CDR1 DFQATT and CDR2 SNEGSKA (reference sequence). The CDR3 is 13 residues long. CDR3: CSARDRGNYGYTF. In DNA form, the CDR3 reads TGCAGTGCTAGAGACAGGGGGAACTATGGCTACACCTTC.

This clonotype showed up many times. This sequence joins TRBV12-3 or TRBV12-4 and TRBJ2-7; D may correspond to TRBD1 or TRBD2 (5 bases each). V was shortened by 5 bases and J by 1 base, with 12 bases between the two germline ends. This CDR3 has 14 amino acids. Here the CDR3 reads CASSLPGRSYEQYF. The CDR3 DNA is TGTGCCAGCAGTCTACCGGGACGTTCCTACGAGCAGTACTTC.

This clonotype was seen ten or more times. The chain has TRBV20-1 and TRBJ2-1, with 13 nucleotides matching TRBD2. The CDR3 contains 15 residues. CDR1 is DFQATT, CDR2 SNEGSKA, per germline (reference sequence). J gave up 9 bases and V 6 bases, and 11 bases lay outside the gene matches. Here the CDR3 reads CSAKGGTSGDSEQFF. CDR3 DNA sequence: TGCAGTGCGAAAGGCGGGACTAGCGGGGATAGTGAGCAGTTCTTC.

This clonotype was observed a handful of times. CDR3 sequence (DNA): TGCAGTGCAGGACAGGGGTCTGGAAACACCATATATTTT. It encodes CSAGQGSGNTIYF. The chain is built from TRBV20-1 and TRBJ1-3, with 9 bases that match TRBD1. The germline V gene has CDR1 DFQATT and CDR2 SNEGSKA (reference sequence). This CDR3 region has 13 residues. The V gene end was trimmed by 6 bases and the J gene end by 1 base; junction bases not matched to a gene: 1.

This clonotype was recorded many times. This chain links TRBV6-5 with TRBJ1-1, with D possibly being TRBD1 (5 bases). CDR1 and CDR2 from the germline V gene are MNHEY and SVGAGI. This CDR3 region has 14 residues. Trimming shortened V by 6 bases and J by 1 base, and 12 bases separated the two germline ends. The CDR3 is CASSYGTANTEAFF. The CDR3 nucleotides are TGTGCCAGCAGCTATGGGACGGCGAACACTGAAGCTTTCTTT.

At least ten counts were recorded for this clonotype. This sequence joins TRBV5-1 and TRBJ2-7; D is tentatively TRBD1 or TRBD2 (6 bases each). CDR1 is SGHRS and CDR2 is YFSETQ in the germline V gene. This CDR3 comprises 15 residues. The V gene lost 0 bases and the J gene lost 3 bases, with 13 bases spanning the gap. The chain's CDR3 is CASSLDGGTHYEQYF. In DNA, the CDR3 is TGCGCCAGCAGCTTGGATGGGGGGACACACTACGAGCAGTACTTC. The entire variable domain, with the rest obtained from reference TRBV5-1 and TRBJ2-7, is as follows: KAGVTQTPRYLIKTRGQQVTLSCSPISGHRSVSWYQQTPGQGLQFLFEYFSETQRNKGNFPGRFSGRQFSNSRSEMNVSTLELGDSALYLCASSLDGGTHYEQYFGPGTRLTVT.

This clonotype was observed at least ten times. CDR3 sequence (DNA): TGCGCCAGCAGTGTTTTAGCGGGGAGCTCCTACAATGAGCAGTTCTTC. This sequence encodes CASSVLAGSSYNEQFF. The chain employs TRBV5-1 and TRBJ2-1, with TRBD2 matching over 8 bases. CDR1 and CDR2 (germline): SGHRS, YFSETQ. The CDR3 loop spans 16 amino acids. Germline trimming cut 5 bases from V and 0 bases from J; bases unmatched to any gene: 7. The variable domain in full, with the rest retrieved from reference TRBV5-1 and TRBJ2-1, is KAGVTQTPRYLIKTRGQQVTLSCSPISGHRSVSWYQQTPGQGLQFLFEYFSETQRNKGNFPGRFSGRQFSNSRSEMNVSTLELGDSALYLCASSVLAGSSYNEQFFGPGTRLTVL.

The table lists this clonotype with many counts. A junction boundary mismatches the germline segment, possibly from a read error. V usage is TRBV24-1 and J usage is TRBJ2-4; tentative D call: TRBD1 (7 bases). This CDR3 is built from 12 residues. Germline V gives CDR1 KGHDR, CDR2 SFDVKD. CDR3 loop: CATSPTGTEGDF. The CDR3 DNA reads TGTGCCACCAGTCCGACAGGGACTGAAGGGGACTTC.

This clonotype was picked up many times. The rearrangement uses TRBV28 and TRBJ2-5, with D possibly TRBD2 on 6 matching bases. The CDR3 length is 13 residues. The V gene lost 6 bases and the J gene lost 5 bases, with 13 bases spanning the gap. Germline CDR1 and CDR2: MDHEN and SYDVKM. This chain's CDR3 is CASSPGGVETQYF. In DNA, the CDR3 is TGTGCCAGCAGCCCCGGGGGTGTCGAGACCCAGTACTTC. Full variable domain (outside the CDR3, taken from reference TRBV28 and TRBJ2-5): DVKVTQSSRYLVKRTGEKVFLECVQDMDHENMFWYRQDPGLGLRLIYFSYDVKMKEKGDIPEGYSVSREKKERFSLILESASTNQTSMYLCASSPGGVETQYFGPGTRLLVL.

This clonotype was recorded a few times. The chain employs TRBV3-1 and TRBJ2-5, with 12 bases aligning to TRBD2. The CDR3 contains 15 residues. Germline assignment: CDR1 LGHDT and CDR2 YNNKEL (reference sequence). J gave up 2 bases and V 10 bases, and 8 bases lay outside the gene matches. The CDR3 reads CATSRLAGDQETQYF. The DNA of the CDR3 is TGTGCCACCTCCCGACTAGCGGGGGATCAAGAGACCCAGTACTTC.

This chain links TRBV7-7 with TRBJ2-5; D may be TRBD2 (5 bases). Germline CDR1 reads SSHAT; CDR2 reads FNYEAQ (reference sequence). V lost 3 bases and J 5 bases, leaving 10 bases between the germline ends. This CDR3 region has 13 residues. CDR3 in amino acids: CASSFGVVETQYF. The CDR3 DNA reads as TGTGCCAGCAGCTTCGGGGTGGTGGAGACCCAGTACTTC.

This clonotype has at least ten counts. CDR3 in DNA: TGTGCCAGCAGCTTAGCGATGGTCTACAATGAGCAGTTCTTC. Translation: CASSLAMVYNEQFF. This chain links TRBV7-8 with TRBJ2-1; no reliable D call. The V end was cut by 0 bases, the J end by 3 bases, with 6 bases between. The CDR3 covers 14 residues. Germline CDR1 is SGHVS and CDR2 is FQNEAQ.

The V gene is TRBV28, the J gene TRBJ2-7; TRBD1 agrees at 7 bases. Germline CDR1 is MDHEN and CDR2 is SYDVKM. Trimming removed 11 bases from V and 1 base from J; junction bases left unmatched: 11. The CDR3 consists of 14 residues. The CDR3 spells CASLDRALSYEQYF. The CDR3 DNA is TGTGCCTCCCTCGACAGGGCCCTTTCCTACGAGCAGTACTTC.

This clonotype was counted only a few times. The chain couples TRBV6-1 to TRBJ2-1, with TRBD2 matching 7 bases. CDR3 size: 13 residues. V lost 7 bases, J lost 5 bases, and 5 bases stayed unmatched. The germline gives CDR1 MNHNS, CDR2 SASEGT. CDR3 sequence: CASKRGRDNEQFF. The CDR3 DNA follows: TGTGCCAGCAAGAGAGGGAGGGACAATGAGCAGTTCTTC.

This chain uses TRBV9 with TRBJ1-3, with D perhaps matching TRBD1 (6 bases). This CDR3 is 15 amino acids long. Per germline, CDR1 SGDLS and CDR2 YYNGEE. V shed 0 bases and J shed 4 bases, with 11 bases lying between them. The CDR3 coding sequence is TGTGCCAGCAGCGTAGACCCAGGGGCCGGAAACACCATATATTTT. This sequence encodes CASSVDPGAGNTIYF.

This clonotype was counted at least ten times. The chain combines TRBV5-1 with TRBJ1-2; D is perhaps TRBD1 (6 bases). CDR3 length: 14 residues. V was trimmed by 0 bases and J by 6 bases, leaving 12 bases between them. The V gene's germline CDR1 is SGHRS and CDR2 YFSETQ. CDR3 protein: CASSLGLHRDGYTF. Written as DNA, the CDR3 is TGCGCCAGCAGCTTGGGACTCCACAGGGATGGCTACACCTTC.

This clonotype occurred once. CDR3 bases: TGTGCCACTAGACTAGCGGGAGGGTACACAGATACGCAGTATTTT. This translates into CATRLAGGYTDTQYF. The chain has TRBV10-3 and TRBJ2-3, with TRBD2 matching over 14 bases. CDR1 and CDR2 from the germline V gene are ENHRY and SYGVKD. The CDR3 consists of 15 residues. V gave up 10 bases and J gave up 2 bases; unmatched junction bases: 5.

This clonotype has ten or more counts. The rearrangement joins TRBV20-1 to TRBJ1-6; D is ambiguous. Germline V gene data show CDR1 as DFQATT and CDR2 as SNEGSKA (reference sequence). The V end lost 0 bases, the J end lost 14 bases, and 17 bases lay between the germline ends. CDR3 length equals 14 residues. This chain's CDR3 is CSARDGDRGWTLHF. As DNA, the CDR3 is TGCAGTGCTAGAGATGGTGACCGGGGATGGACCCTCCACTTT.

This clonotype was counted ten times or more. The CDR3 spells CASSLWGGAPTGELFF. In DNA form, the CDR3 reads TGTGCCAGCAGTTTATGGGGGGGGGCGCCCACCGGGGAGCTGTTTTTT. The V and J genes are TRBV27 and TRBJ2-2, with a tentative D call TRBD2 (7 bases). The germline V gene has CDR1 MNHEY and CDR2 SMNVEV (reference sequence). V lost 1 base to trimming and J lost 4 bases, with 13 bases between them. This CDR3 contains 16 residues.

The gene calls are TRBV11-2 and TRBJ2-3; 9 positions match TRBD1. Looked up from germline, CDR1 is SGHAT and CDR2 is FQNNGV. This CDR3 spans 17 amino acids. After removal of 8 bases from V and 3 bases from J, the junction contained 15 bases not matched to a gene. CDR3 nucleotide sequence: TGTGCCAGCCGAACTTACGGCCGGGACAGGGTTACAGATACGCAGTATTTT. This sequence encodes CASRTYGRDRVTDTQYF.

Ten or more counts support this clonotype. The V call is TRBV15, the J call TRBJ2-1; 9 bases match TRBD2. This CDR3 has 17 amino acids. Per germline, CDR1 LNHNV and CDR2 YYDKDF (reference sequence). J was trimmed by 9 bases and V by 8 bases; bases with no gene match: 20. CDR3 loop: CATRSIETSGLRGEQFF. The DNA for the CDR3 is TGTGCCACCCGAAGCATAGAGACTAGCGGACTCCGTGGTGAGCAGTTCTTC.

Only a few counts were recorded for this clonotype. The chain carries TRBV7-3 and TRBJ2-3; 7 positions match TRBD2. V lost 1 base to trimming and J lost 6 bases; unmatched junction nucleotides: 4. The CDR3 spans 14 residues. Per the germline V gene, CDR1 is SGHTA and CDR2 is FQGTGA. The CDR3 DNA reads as TGTGCCAGCAGCTTAAGGACTAGAGGGGATACGCAGTATTTT. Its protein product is CASSLRTRGDTQYF.

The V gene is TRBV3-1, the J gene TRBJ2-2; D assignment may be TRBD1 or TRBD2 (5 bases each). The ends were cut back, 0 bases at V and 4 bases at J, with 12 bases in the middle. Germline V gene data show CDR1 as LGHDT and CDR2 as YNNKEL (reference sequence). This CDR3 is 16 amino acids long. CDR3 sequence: CASSQDLPGLTGELFF. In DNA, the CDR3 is TGTGCCAGCAGCCAAGATCTCCCGGGGCTCACCGGGGAGCTGTTTTTT.

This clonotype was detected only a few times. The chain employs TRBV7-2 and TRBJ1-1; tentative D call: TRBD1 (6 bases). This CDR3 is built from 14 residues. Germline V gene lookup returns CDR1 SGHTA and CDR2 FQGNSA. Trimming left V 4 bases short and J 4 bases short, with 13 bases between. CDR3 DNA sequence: TGTGCCAGCAGCTGGTCGACAGGTTCCACTGAAGCTTTCTTT. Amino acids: CASSWSTGSTEAFF.

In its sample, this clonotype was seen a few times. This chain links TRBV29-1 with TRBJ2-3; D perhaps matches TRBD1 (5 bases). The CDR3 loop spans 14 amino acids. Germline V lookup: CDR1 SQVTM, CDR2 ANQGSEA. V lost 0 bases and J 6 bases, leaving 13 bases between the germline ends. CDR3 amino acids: CSVEEGRGGDTQYF. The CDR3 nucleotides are TGCAGCGTTGAAGAGGGGCGCGGCGGTGATACGCAGTATTTT.